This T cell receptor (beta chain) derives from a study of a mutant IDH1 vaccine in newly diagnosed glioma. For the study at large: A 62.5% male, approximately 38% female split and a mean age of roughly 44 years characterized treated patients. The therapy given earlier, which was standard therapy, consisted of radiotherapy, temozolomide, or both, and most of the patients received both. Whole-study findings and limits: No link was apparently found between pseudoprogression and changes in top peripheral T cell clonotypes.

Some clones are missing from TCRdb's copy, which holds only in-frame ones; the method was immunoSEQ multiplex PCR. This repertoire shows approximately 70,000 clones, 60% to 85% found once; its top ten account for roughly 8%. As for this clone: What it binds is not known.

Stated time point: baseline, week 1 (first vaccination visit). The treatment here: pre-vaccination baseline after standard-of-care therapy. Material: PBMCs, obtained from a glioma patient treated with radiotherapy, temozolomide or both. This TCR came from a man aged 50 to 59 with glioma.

The CDR3 coding sequence is TGCAGCGTCCTCGCCGGGAGCTCCTACGAGCAGTACTTC. This translates into CSVLAGSSYEQYF. This sequence joins TRBV29-1 and TRBJ2-7, with a weak D call TRBD2 (6 bases). The CDR3 loop spans 13 amino acids. Between the trimmed V and J ends, which lost 6 bases and 0 bases, there was a span of 12 bases. Germline CDR1 and CDR2: SQVTM and ANQGSEA.